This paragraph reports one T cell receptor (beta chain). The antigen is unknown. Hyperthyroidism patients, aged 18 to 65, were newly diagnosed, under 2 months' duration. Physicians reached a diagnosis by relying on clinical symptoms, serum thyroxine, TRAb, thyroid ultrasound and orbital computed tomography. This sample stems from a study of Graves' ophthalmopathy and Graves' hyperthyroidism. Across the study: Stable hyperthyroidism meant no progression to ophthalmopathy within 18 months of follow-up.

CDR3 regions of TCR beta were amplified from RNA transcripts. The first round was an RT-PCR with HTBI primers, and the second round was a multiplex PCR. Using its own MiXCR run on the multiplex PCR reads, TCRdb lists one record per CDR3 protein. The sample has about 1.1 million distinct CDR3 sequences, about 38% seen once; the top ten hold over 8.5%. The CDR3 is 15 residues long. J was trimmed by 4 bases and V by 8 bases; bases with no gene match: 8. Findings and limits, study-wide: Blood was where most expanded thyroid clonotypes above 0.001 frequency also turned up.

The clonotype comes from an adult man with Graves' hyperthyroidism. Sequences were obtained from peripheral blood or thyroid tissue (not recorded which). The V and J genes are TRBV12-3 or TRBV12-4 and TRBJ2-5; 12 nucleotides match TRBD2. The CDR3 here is CASGSSGGALETQYF. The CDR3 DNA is TGTGCCAGCGGATCTAGCGGGGGGGCCTTAGAGACCCAGTACTTC.